Listed here is a single T cell receptor beta chain. Its specificity is unknown. The data were produced by immunoSEQ multiplex PCR, yet TCRdb's version contains in-frame clones alone and is incomplete. Among about 94,000 clones, approximately 93% were seen once, and the ten largest hold 0.15% to 0.2%. The source of the sample is a study of OX40 agonist ivuxolimab in advanced cancers. Across the whole study: The mean age was around 56 years, ranging from 23 to 79, with 65% to 90% of participants male.

The ends were cut back, 6 bases at V and 0 bases at J, with 15 bases in the middle. Per germline, CDR1 MNHEY and CDR2 SMNVEV (reference sequence). The CDR3 consists of 16 residues. Overall study results and limits: Dosing at 0.1 to 3.0 mg/kg was accompanied by clonal expansion of CD4+ and CD8+ blood T cells by week 6. The antigen specificity of the peripheral T cells (those that were expanded) was not determined.

Sequencing was performed on CD4+ or CD8+ T cells sorted from blood, taken in a trial of the OX40 agonist ivuxolimab. The clonotype originates from an adult with an advanced solid tumor such as melanoma, head and neck, liver or kidney cancer. This chain links TRBV27 with TRBJ1-3; weak D call: TRBD1 (5 bases). The CDR3 DNA follows: TGTGCCAGCAGGACGTCCGGGGCCTTCTCTGGAAACACCATATATTTT. The encoded protein is CASRTSGAFSGNTIYF.